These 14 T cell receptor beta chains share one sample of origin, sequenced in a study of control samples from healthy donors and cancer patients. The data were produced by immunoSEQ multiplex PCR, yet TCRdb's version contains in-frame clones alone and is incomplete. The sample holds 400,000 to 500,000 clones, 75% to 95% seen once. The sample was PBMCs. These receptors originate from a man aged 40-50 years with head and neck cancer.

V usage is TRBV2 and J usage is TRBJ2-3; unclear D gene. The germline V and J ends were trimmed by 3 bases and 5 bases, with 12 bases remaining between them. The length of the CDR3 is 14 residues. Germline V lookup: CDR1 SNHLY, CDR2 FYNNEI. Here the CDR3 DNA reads TGTGCCAGCAGTGACAACCCAGCCGGAGATACGCAGTATTTT. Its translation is CASSDNPAGDTQYF.

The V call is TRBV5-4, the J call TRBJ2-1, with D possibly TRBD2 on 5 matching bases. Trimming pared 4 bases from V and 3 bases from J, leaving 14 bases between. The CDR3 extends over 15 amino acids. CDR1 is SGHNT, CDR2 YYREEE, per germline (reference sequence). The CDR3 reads CASSQDGGNYNEQFF. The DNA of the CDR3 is TGTGCCAGCAGCCAGGACGGAGGAAACTACAATGAGCAGTTCTTC.

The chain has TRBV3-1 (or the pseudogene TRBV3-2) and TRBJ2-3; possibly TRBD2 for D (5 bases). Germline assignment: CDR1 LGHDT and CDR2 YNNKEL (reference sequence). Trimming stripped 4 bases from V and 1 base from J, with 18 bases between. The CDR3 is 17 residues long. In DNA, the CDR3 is TGTGCCAGCAGCCGTAAGGCAGGAGGATTCTGCACAGATACGCAGTATTTT. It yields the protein CASSRKAGGFCTDTQYF.

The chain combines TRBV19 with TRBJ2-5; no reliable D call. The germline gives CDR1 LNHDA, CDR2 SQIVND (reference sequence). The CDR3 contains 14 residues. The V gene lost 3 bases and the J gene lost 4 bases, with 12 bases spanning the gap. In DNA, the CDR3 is TGTGCCAGTAGTATTAACAGTTTAAGAGAGACCCAGTACTTC. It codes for CASSINSLRETQYF.

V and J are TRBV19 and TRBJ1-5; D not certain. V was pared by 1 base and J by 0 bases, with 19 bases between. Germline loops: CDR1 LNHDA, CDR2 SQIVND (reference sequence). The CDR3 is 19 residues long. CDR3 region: CASSIGSRRMGYSNQPQHF. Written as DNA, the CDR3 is TGTGCCAGTAGTATAGGGTCCAGGCGGATGGGGTATAGCAATCAGCCCCAGCATTTT.

CDR3 in amino acids: CASSLGAGKLFF. CDR3 in DNA: TGTGCCAGCAGTCTAGGGGCCGGAAAACTGTTTTTT. The chain couples TRBV12-3 or TRBV12-4 to TRBJ1-4, with D possibly matching TRBD1 (5 bases). V dropped 5 bases and J dropped 10 bases, with 11 bases sitting between them. This CDR3 contains 12 residues.

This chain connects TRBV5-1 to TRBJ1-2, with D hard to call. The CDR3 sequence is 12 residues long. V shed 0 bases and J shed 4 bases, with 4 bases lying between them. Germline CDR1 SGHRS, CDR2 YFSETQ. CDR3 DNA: TGCGCCAGCAGCTTGGGAGGCTATGGCTACACCTTC. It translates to CASSLGGYGYTF.

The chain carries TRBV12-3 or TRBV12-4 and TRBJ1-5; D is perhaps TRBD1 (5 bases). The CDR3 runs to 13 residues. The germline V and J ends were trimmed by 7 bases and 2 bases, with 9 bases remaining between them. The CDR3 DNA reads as TGTGCCAGCACCAGGGAGCGCAATCAGCCCCAGCATTTT. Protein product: CASTRERNQPQHF.

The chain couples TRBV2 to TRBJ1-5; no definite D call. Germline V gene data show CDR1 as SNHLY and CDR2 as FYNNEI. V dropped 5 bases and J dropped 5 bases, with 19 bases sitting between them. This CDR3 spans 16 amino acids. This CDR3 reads CASSSLGGSLHQPQHF. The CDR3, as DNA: TGTGCCAGCAGTTCCTTGGGTGGCAGCCTTCATCAGCCCCAGCATTTT. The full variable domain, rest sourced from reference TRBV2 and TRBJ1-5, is EPEVTQTPSHQVTQMGQEVILRCVPISNHLYFYWYRQILGQKVEFLVSFYNNEISEKSEIFDDQFSVERPDGSNFTLKIRSTKLEDSAMYFCASSSLGGSLHQPQHFGDGTRLSIL.

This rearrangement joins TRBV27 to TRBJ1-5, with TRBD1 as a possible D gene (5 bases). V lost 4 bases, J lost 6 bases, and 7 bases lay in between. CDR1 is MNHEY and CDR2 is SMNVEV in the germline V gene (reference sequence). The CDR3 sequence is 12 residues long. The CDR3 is CASSSGIQPQHF. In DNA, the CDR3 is TGTGCCAGCAGTTCAGGGATTCAGCCCCAGCATTTT.

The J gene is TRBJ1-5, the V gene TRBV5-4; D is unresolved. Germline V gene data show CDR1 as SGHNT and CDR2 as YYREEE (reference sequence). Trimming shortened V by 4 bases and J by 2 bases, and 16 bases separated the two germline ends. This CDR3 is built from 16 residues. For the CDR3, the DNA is TGTGCCAGCAGCGAACTAGGAGGGCGGCGCAATCAGCCCCAGCATTTT. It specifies CASSELGGRRNQPQHF.

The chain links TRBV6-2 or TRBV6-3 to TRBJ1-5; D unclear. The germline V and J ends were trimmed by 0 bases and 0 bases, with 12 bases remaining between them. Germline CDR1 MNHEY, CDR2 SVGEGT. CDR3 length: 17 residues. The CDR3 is CASSYSILGSSNQPQHF. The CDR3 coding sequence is TGTGCCAGCAGTTACTCGATATTGGGCAGTAGCAATCAGCCCCAGCATTTT.

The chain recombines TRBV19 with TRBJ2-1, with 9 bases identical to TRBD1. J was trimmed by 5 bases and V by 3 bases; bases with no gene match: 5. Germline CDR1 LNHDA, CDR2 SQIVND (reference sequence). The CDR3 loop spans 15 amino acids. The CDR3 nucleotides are TGTGCCAGTAGTATGGGGACAGGGCTGAACAATGAGCAGTTCTTC. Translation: CASSMGTGLNNEQFF.

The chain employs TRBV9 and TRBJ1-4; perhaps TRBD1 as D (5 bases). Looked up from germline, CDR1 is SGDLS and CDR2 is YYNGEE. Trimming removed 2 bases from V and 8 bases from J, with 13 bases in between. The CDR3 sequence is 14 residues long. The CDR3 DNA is TGTGCCAGCAGCGTCCTGGCAGGGAGCGAAAAACTGTTTTTT. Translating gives CASSVLAGSEKLFF.